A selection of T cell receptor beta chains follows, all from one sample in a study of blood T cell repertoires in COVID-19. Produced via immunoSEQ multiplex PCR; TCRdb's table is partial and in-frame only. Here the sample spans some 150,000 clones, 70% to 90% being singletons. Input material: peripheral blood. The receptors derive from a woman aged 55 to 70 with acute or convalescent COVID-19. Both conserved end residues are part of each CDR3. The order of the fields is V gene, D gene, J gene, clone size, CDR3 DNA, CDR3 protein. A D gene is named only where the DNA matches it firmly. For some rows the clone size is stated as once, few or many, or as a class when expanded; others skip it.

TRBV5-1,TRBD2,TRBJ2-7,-,TGCGCCAGCCGCGTCTCCGGGACTAGCGGGGCCGTCGAGCAGTACTTC,CASRVSGTSGAVEQYF
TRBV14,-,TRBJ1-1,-,TGTGCCAGCAGCCAAGTGGTCGGGGCGGGGGAATTGGCTTTCTTT,CASSQVVGAGELAFF
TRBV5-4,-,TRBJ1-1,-,TGTGCCAGCAGCTTGACGGGGCGGGGTGAAGCTTTCTTT,CASSLTGRGEAFF
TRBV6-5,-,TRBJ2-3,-,TGTGCCAGCATAGCTCCTACAGGGCCAGATACGCAGTATTTT,CASIAPTGPDTQYF
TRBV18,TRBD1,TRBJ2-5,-,TGTGCCAGCTCATCTAGAGACAGGGGCGAGACCCAGTACTTC,CASSSRDRGETQYF
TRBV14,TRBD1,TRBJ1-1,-,TGTGCCAGCAGCCAAGCAGGACAGGGTAAGAACACTGAAGCTTTCTTT,CASSQAGQGKNTEAFF
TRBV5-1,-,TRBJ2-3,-,TGCGCCAGCAGCCCGCAGGGCACAGATACGCAGTATTTT,CASSPQGTDTQYF
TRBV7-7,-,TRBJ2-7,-,TGTGCTAGCAGCCCCGAGGCAGGGAATACCTACGAGCAGTACTTC,CASSPEAGNTYEQYF
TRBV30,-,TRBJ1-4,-,TGTGCCCTGCAGGGGAATAATGAAAAACTGTTTTTT,CALQGNNEKLFF
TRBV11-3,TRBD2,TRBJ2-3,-,TGTGCCAGCAGCCAACCGGGACTAGCGGCAGATACGCAGTATTTT,CASSQPGLAADTQYF
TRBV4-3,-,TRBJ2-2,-,TGCGCCAGCAGCCAATGGAGGGGGAACACCGGGGAGCTGTTTTTT,CASSQWRGNTGELFF
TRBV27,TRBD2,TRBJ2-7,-,TGTGCCAGCAGTTTATTTGGACTAGCGGGTTACGAGCAGTACTTC,CASSLFGLAGYEQYF
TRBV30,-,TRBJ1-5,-,TGTGCCTGGAATAGGGGAGGAGGGGTTCAGCCCCAGCATTTT,CAWNRGGGVQPQHF
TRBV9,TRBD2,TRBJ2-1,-,TGTGCCAGCAGCGCCAGACTAGCGGGGGGCCCCAATGAGCAGTTCTTC,CASSARLAGGPNEQFF
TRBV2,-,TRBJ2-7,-,TGTGCCAGCAGTGGCCCAGGCAGGGTGGACGAGCAGTACTTC,CASSGPGRVDEQYF
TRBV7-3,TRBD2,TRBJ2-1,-,TGTGCCAGCAGCTTGGGGACTAGCGGGGGATCGGAGCAGTTCTTC,CASSLGTSGGSEQFF
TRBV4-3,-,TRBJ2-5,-,TGCGCCAGCAGCCAAGATCCTAACCTCCAAGAGACCCAGTACTTC,CASSQDPNLQETQYF
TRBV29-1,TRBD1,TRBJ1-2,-,TGCAGCGTTGGGGACAGCCATAACTATGGCTACACCTTC,CSVGDSHNYGYTF
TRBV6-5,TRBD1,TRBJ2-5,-,TGTGCCAGCGACAGGGGGCTCGGAGAGACCCAGTACTTC,CASDRGLGETQYF
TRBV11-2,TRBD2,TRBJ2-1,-,TGTGCCAGCAGCTTGGGCCCTAGCGGGGGGGAGAATGAGCAGTTCTTC,CASSLGPSGGENEQFF
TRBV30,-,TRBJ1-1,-,TGTGCCTGGAGTGTGGGACAGAACACTGAAGCTTTCTTT,CAWSVGQNTEAFF
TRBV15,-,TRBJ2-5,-,TGTGCCACCAGTCTTAGACAGCAGCCGATCCAAGAGACCCAGTACTTC,CATSLRQQPIQETQYF
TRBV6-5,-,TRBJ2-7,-,TGTGCCAGCAGTTACATAAGGGGCCTGGGAGAGCAGTACTTC,CASSYIRGLGEQYF
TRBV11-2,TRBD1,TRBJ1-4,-,TGTGCCAGCAGCCCACGGACAGGGCCTTATGAAAAACTGTTTTTT,CASSPRTGPYEKLFF
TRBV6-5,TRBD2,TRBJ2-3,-,TGTGCCAGCAGTTACTCCTCTGGGGGGGGTCCAAATACGCAGTATTTT,CASSYSSGGGPNTQYF
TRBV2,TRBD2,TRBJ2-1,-,TGTGCCAGCAGTGGGGTTAGCGGGGGCCCCATATCCTACAATGAGCAGTTCTTC,CASSGVSGGPISYNEQFF
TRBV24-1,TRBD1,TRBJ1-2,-,TGTGCCACCAGTGCCCAGGACAGGGCCTATGGCTACACCTTC,CATSAQDRAYGYTF
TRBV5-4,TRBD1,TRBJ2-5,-,TGTGCCAGCAGCTTTTTCCGGGACAGGGTACGAGAGACCCAGTACTTC,CASSFFRDRVRETQYF
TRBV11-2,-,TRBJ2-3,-,TGTGCCAGCAGCTTAGTCAGGACAGTTAGTCCTAGCACAGATACGCAGTATTTT,CASSLVRTVSPSTDTQYF
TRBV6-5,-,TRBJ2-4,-,TGTGCCAGCAGTTATCAGCAGGGCCTCAACATTCAGTACTTC,CASSYQQGLNIQYF
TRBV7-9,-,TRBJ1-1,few,TGTGCCAGCAGCTTAACGGTTCCGATCACTGAAGCTTTCTTT,CASSLTVPITEAFF
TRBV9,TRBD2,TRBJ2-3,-,TGTGCCAGCAGCGTAGTGGGACTAGCGGGCACAGATACGCAGTATTTT,CASSVVGLAGTDTQYF
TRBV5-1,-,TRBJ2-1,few,TGCGCCAGCGCGGGCAGGGGGGCCTACAATGAGCAGTTCTTC,CASAGRGAYNEQFF
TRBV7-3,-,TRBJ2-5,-,TGTGCCAGCAGCTTAGGGGCCGGGGAGACCCAGTACTTC,CASSLGAGETQYF
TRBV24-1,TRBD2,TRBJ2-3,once,TGTGCCACCAGTGACCTGACTAGCGGGGGGGCCTATAGCACAGATACGCAGTATTTT,CATSDLTSGGAYSTDTQYF
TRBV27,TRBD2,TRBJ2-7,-,TGTGCCAGCAGTTTGGGGTACGAGCGGGGTTACTTC,CASSLGYERGYF
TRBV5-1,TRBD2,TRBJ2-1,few,TGCGCCAGCAGCTTGGGGACTAGCGGGGGCCGCAATGAGCAGTTCTTC,CASSLGTSGGRNEQFF
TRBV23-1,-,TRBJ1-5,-,TGCGCCAGCAGCCCAATCCCCAGGAGGCCTTATAGCAATCAGCCCCAGCATTTT,CASSPIPRRPYSNQPQHF
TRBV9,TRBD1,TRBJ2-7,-,TGTGCCAGCAGCGGGGGACAGCCAACCTACGAGCAGTACTTC,CASSGGQPTYEQYF
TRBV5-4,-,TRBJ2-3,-,TGTGCCAGCAGCCGCTGGGAGAGCACAGATACGCAGTATTTT,CASSRWESTDTQYF
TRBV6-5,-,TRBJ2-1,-,TGTGCCAGCAGTTATAACGGTGATGAGCAGTTCTTC,CASSYNGDEQFF
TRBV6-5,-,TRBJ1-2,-,TGTGCCAGCAGGGGGGCGTCGAACTATGGCTACACCTTC,CASRGASNYGYTF
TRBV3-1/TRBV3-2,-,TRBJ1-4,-,TGTGCCAGCAGCCAAGGTATCCATGAAAAACTGTTTTTT,CASSQGIHEKLFF
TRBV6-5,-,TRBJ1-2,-,TGTGCCAGCAGTTCGCAGGGGACTAACTATGGCTACACCTTC,CASSSQGTNYGYTF
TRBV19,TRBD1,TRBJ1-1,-,TGTGCCAGTACGACAGGGACGGCCTTGGGTGAAGCTTTCTTT,CASTTGTALGEAFF
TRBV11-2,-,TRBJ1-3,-,TGTGCCAGCAGCTTCGGCCCGGGCAGGGGCTCTGGAAACACCATATATTTT,CASSFGPGRGSGNTIYF
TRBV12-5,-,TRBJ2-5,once,TGTGCTAGTGGAGGGGGGGAGAGGGGCCCAGAGACCCAGTACTTC,CASGGGERGPETQYF
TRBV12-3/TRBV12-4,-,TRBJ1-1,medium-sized,TGTGCCAGCAGTTTAGCGCTAGGGGGTGAAGCTTTCTTT,CASSLALGGEAFF